This entry lists 8 T cell receptor beta chains sequenced from one sample in a study of T-cell reconstitution after alpha-beta-depleted transplantation in children. Unique molecular identifiers were incorporated when the TCRbeta library was constructed. TCRdb called the PCR reads again in MiXCR, with one record for every CDR3 protein. The sample consists of nearly 550,000 distinct CDR3 sequences, roughly 18% of them appearing once. The sequencing here drew on PBMCs from the stem cell graft donor, taken from the stem cell graft. These receptors were collected from a human donor who donated a stem cell graft to a child with acute lymphoblastic leukemia.

This clonotype appeared a few times. This chain connects TRBV5-1 to TRBJ1-2, with 12 positions matching TRBD1. Germline V lookup: CDR1 SGHRS, CDR2 YFSETQ. V lost 4 bases and J lost 6; bases outside the gene matches: 4. This CDR3 spans 14 amino acids. CDR3: CASSPGQGANGYTF. Here the CDR3 DNA reads TGCGCCAGCAGCCCGGGACAGGGGGCCAATGGCTACACCTTC.

This clonotype was picked up a small number of times. The chain combines TRBV7-2 with TRBJ2-5; no reliable D call. CDR3 length: 16 residues. Germline V CDR1 and CDR2: SGHTA, FQGNSA. V was pared by 0 bases and J by 1 base, with 12 bases between. CDR3 coding DNA: TGTGCCAGCAGCTTAGCTCCCAGCCACCCCCAAGAGACCCAGTACTTC. Protein: CASSLAPSHPQETQYF.

The chain joins TRBV11-2 to TRBJ1-5; D gene ambiguous. Germline CDR1 is SGHAT and CDR2 is FQNNGV. CDR3 length: 17 residues. The V gene lost 0 bases and the J gene lost 0 bases, with 12 bases spanning the gap. In nucleotides, the CDR3 is TGTGCCAGCAGCTTAGAAATAGGAATCTATAGCAATCAGCCCCAGCATTTT. It is translated as CASSLEIGIYSNQPQHF.

The CDR3 sequence is CASSPRADGNTIYF. The DNA for the CDR3 is TGTGCCAGCTCACCACGGGCAGATGGAAACACCATATATTTT. V is TRBV18 and J is TRBJ1-3; D remains ambiguous. The CDR3 spans 14 residues. From germline, CDR1 is KGHSH and CDR2 LQKENI. Trimming took off 1 base at V and 3 bases at J, with 7 bases between the two ends.

The rearrangement uses TRBV29-1 and TRBJ2-1; D assignment may be TRBD1 or TRBD2 (7 bases each). Germline V lookup: CDR1 SQVTM, CDR2 ANQGSEA. CDR3 length equals 12 residues. V was pared by 6 bases and J by 9 bases, with 15 bases between. CDR3 residues: CSVLTGEGEQFF. The CDR3 DNA sequence: TGCAGCGTCCTCACAGGGGAGGGTGAGCAGTTCTTC.

The chain is built from TRBV18 and TRBJ2-1, with 8 bases identical to TRBD1. V trimming: 6 bases; J trimming: 5 bases; junction bases outside the gene matches: 6. The germline V gene encodes CDR1 KGHSH and CDR2 LQKENI. The length of the CDR3 is 14 residues. The CDR3 is CASSMTGAHNEQFF. In DNA, the CDR3 is TGTGCCAGCTCTATGACAGGGGCCCACAATGAGCAGTTCTTC.

Here the CDR3 reads CASSRQGPTNDNEQFF. For the CDR3, the DNA is TGCGCCAGCAGCCGGCAAGGACCTACTAATGACAATGAGCAGTTCTTC. The J gene is TRBJ2-1, the V gene TRBV4-1; D gene unclear. The V end was cut by 4 bases, the J end by 5 bases, with 18 bases between. The germline gives CDR1 MGHRA, CDR2 YSYEKL. The CDR3 is made up of 16 amino acids.

The chain combines TRBV5-1 with TRBJ2-2; 7 positions agree with TRBD1. This CDR3 is built from 16 residues. Trimming took 0 bases from V and 0 from J; bases not matched to a gene: 2. From germline, CDR1 is SGHRS and CDR2 YFSETQ. The CDR3 DNA reads as TGCGCCAGCAGCTTGGGACAGGGTACGAACACCGGGGAGCTGTTTTTT. Translating gives CASSLGQGTNTGELFF. Filled out from reference TRBV5-1 and TRBJ2-2, the complete variable domain reads KAGVTQTPRYLIKTRGQQVTLSCSPISGHRSVSWYQQTPGQGLQFLFEYFSETQRNKGNFPGRFSGRQFSNSRSEMNVSTLELGDSALYLCASSLGQGTNTGELFFGEGSRLTVL.